The 2 T cell receptor beta chains reported below all come from one sample, sequenced in a study of blood T cell repertoires in COVID-19. TCRdb keeps only in-frame clones here, not all; method: immunoSEQ multiplex PCR. The data contain under 200,000 clones, 84% of them singletons. The sequenced material came from PBMCs or T cells enriched from blood (not recorded which). These receptors were obtained from a woman between 25 and 40 years old who had been exposed to COVID-19.

The chain combines TRBV7-9 with TRBJ2-2; possibly TRBD2 for D (6 bases). Germline CDR1 reads SEHNR; CDR2 reads FQNEAQ (reference sequence). With 4 bases removed from V and 0 bases from J, the gap between germline ends came to 12 bases. This CDR3 has 16 amino acids. The DNA for the CDR3 is TGTGCCAGCAGCTCAGTCTGGGGGGCGAACACCGGGGAGCTGTTTTTT. It translates to CASSSVWGANTGELFF.

The CDR3, as DNA: TGTGCCAGCAGCAGCGGGACAGGGGGTTCACCCCTCCACTTT. Its protein is CASSSGTGGSPLHF. The genes are TRBV21-1 and TRBJ1-6; the D call in the table, TRBD1, was not verified against the DNA. TRBV21-1 counts as a pseudogene. The CDR3 totals 14 residues.